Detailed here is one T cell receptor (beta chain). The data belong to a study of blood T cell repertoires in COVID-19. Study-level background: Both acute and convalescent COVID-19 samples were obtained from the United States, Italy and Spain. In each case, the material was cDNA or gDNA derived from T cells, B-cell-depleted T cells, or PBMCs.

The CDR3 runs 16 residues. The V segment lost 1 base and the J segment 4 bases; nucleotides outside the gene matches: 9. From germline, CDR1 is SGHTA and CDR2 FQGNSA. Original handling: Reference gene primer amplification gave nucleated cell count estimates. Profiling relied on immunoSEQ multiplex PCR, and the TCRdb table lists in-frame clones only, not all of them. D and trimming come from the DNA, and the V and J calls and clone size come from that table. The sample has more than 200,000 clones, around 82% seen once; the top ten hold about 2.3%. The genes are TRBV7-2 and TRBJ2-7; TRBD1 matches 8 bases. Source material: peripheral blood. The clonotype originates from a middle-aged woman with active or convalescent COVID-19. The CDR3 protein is CASSLGRTGFGYEQYF. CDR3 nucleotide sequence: TGTGCCAGCAGCTTAGGACGGACAGGGTTTGGGTACGAGCAGTACTTC. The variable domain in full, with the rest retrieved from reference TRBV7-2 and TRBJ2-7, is GAGVSQSPSNKVTEKGKDVELRCDPISGHTALYWYRQSLGQGLEFLIYFQGNSAPDKSGLPSDRFSAERTGGSVSTLTIQRTQQEDSAVYLCASSLGRTGFGYEQYFGPGTRLTVT.